A selection of T cell receptor beta chains follows, all from one sample in a study of blood T cell repertoires in COVID-19. The protocol was immunoSEQ multiplex PCR, while the TCRdb copy is restricted to in-frame clones and leaves out a portion. The data hold 200,000 or so clones, with more than 70% observed a single time. The material sequenced was PBMCs or T cells enriched from blood (not recorded which). These receptors originate from a young woman who had recovered from COVID-19. CDR3s include the opening cysteine and the closing phenylalanine or tryptophan. A D gene is named only where the DNA matches it firmly. The size of a clone is reported for some rows only, either as once, few or many, or as a class for expanded clones.

>NA|TRBV4-2|TRBD1|TRBJ1-5
CASSQRGQGADQPQHF
TGTGCCAGCAGCCAAAGGGGACAGGGGGCGGATCAGCCCCAGCATTTT
>NA|TRBV28|NA|TRBJ2-3
CASTSGSSDTQYF
TGTGCCAGCACTAGTGGAAGTTCCGATACGCAGTATTTT
>once|TRBV7-2|NA|TRBJ1-2
CASSLPGLNYGYTF
TGTGCCAGCAGCCTCCCGGGACTAAACTATGGCTACACCTTC
>NA|TRBV19|TRBD1|TRBJ1-5
CASSDHGQGANQPQHF
TGTGCCAGTAGTGACCACGGACAGGGTGCCAATCAGCCCCAGCATTTT
>NA|TRBV27|TRBD1|TRBJ1-4
CASSFLTDRVSEKLFF
TGTGCCAGCAGTTTTCTCACGGACAGGGTTAGTGAAAAACTGTTTTTT
>NA|TRBV6-5|NA|TRBJ1-3
CASSPRGNTIYF
TGTGCCAGCAGTCCTCGGGGAAACACCATATATTTT
>once|TRBV28|TRBD1|TRBJ2-2
CASEGQGGGELFF
TGTGCCAGCGAAGGACAGGGCGGCGGGGAGCTGTTTTTT
>NA|TRBV9|NA|TRBJ1-3
CASSVDDPGSGNTIYF
TGTGCCAGCAGCGTAGACGATCCGGGATCTGGAAACACCATATATTTT
>NA|TRBV27|TRBD1|TRBJ1-1
CASSFSGGGVNTEAFF
TGTGCCAGCAGTTTTTCAGGGGGCGGCGTGAACACTGAAGCTTTCTTT
>NA|TRBV6-5|NA|TRBJ2-2
CASSTGLSGELFF
TGTGCCAGCAGTACAGGTTTATCCGGGGAGCTGTTTTTT
>NA|TRBV21-1|NA|TRBJ2-3
CASGGARPDTQYF
TGTGCCAGCGGAGGGGCCCGCCCAGATACGCAGTATTTT
>NA|TRBV7-9|NA|TRBJ1-4
CASSLAQGVAEKLFF
TGTGCCAGCAGCTTAGCGCAGGGTGTGGCAGAAAAACTGTTTTTT
>NA|TRBV30|NA|TRBJ1-1
CAWEFPTGSTEAFF
TGTGCCTGGGAGTTCCCAACAGGGAGCACTGAAGCTTTCTTT
>NA|TRBV10-3|NA|TRBJ2-3
CAISGQGADTQYF
TGTGCCATCAGTGGTCAGGGTGCAGATACGCAGTATTTT
>once|TRBV30|TRBD1|TRBJ1-1
CAYTPGQGASEAFF
TGTGCCTATACCCCCGGACAGGGGGCCTCTGAAGCTTTCTTT
>NA|TRBV29-1|NA|TRBJ1-2
CSALTSSYGYTF
TGCAGCGCCCTTACAAGTTCCTATGGCTACACCTTC
>NA|TRBV7-8|TRBD1|TRBJ1-2
CASGGQESYGYTF
TGTGCCAGCGGCGGACAGGAGAGCTATGGCTACACCTTC
>NA|TRBV24-1|TRBD1|TRBJ1-2
CATSVPFGEPGQGRYGYTF
TGTGCCACCAGTGTCCCATTTGGGGAACCGGGACAGGGTCGTTATGGCTACACCTTC
>NA|TRBV7-9|TRBD1|TRBJ1-3
CASSTTGGGNTIYF
TGTGCCAGCAGCACAACAGGGGGCGGAAACACCATATATTTT
>NA|TRBV7-2|TRBD1|TRBJ2-4
CASSSQGQGAPNIQYF
TGTGCCAGCAGCTCACAAGGACAGGGGGCCCCAAACATTCAGTACTTC
>once|TRBV9|NA|TRBJ1-1
CASSVSRDGVNTEAFF
TGTGCCAGCAGCGTATCCAGGGATGGGGTCAACACTGAAGCTTTCTTT
>NA|TRBV2|NA|TRBJ2-7
CASRTQGGRHPGYEQYF
TGTGCCAGCAGAACGCAGGGGGGACGCCACCCTGGCTACGAGCAGTACTTC
>NA|TRBV29-1|NA|TRBJ2-7
CSVAGVVSYEQYF
TGCAGCGTTGCCGGGGTAGTCTCCTACGAGCAGTACTTC
>NA|TRBV9|NA|TRBJ2-5
CASSVAGEETQYF
TGTGCCAGCAGCGTAGCGGGGGAAGAGACCCAGTACTTC
>NA|TRBV6-5|NA|TRBJ1-2
CASSYSGRSGYGYTF
TGTGCCAGCAGTTACTCGGGCAGGAGCGGCTATGGCTACACCTTC
>NA|TRBV5-1|NA|TRBJ1-4
CASSLTDRVKGEKLFF
TGCGCCAGCAGCTTGACGGATCGGGTGAAAGGTGAAAAACTGTTTTTT
>few|TRBV5-5|NA|TRBJ2-2
CASTILDTGELFF
TGTGCCAGCACTATATTAGACACCGGGGAGCTGTTTTTT